A single sample gave rise to the 25 T cell receptor beta chains below, sequenced in a study of regulatory T cells in long-lasting Graves disease. After RNA was extracted from PBMCs, the TCR library was made from it. TCRdb itself ran the reads through MiXCR, one entry per CDR3 protein. The sample includes more than 800 distinct CDR3 sequences, roughly 89% of them seen just once. The specimen was peripheral blood mononuclear cells (PBMCs), collected with antithyroid drug treatment, in newly diagnosed or persistent Graves disease (not recorded which). These receptors came from a woman under 40 with Graves disease.

The rearrangement uses TRBV20-1 and TRBJ2-5, with 11 bases that match TRBD2. This CDR3 is built from 13 residues. Germline assignment: CDR1 DFQATT and CDR2 SNEGSKA (reference sequence). Unmatched junction bases numbered 6, after V lost 5 bases and J lost 7 bases. For the CDR3, the DNA is TGCAGTGCTTCCACTAGCGGGGGTTTGACCCAGTACTTC. Its translation: CSASTSGGLTQYF.

This chain joins TRBV29-1 and TRBJ1-1, with D perhaps matching TRBD1 (5 bases). The V end lost 5 bases, the J end lost 4 bases, and 11 bases lay between the germline ends. The CDR3 is 12 amino acids. In germline, CDR1 is SQVTM, CDR2 ANQGSEA. The CDR3 region is CSVSRDATEAFF. Here the CDR3 DNA reads TGCAGCGTTTCCCGGGACGCCACTGAAGCTTTCTTT.

V usage is TRBV6-5 and J usage is TRBJ1-6; 7 bases map to TRBD1. With V trimmed by 5 bases and J by 7 bases, 5 bases remained unmatched. CDR1 is MNHEY and CDR2 is SVGAGI in the germline V gene. This CDR3 has 14 amino acids. This chain's CDR3 is CASSRRQGNSPLHF. CDR3 DNA: TGTGCCAGCAGTCGCCGACAGGGAAATTCACCCCTCCACTTT.

V is TRBV7-9 and J is TRBJ1-2, with D maybe TRBD1 (6 bases). This CDR3 has 13 amino acids. V was cut by 3 bases and J by 6 bases, with 11 bases left in between. Germline V CDR1 and CDR2: SEHNR, FQNEAQ (reference sequence). CDR3 sequence reads: CASSLTGINGYTF. The CDR3 bases are TGTGCCAGCAGCTTGACAGGCATCAATGGCTACACCTTC.

The rearrangement uses TRBV4-1 and TRBJ2-7; maybe TRBD2 (5 bases). This CDR3 region has 16 residues. CDR1 MGHRA and CDR2 YSYEKL come from the germline V gene. V lost 3 bases and J 3 bases, leaving 18 bases between the germline ends. CDR3 nucleotides: TGCGCCAGCAGCCAGGAGGACGGCTACACGGACTACGAGCAGTACTTC. Protein product: CASSQEDGYTDYEQYF.

This chain links TRBV12-3 or TRBV12-4 with TRBJ2-5; 10 bases match TRBD2. V lost 6 bases and J lost 5; bases outside the gene matches: 9. The CDR3 contains 15 residues. The CDR3 loop is CASSPGLAMYETQYF. CDR3 DNA sequence: TGTGCCAGCAGCCCGGGACTAGCGATGTACGAGACCCAGTACTTC.

This clonotype was seen more than once but under ten times. V gene TRBV29-1 combines with J gene TRBJ2-1, with no clear D. This CDR3 is built from 11 residues. V lost 6 bases and J 9 bases, leaving 12 bases between the germline ends. Germline V gives CDR1 SQVTM, CDR2 ANQGSEA. The CDR3 DNA follows: TGCAGCGTATGGAGCGTAGGTGAGCAGTTCTTC. As protein: CSVWSVGEQFF.

This chain uses TRBV29-1 with TRBJ2-2; D gene ambiguous. Trimming removed 5 bases at V and 1 base at J, with 8 bases between. CDR1 is SQVTM and CDR2 is ANQGSEA in the germline V gene. The CDR3 has 13 amino acids. CDR3 sequence (DNA): TGCAGCGTTTTGGCGGAGAACACCGGGGAGCTGTTTTTT. Its translation is CSVLAENTGELFF.

This clonotype was counted only a few times. The rearrangement links TRBV20-1 to TRBJ2-7; TRBD1 matches at 7 bases. V lost 5 bases to trimming and J lost 2 bases; unmatched junction nucleotides: 12. CDR1 and CDR2 from the germline V gene are DFQATT and SNEGSKA (reference sequence). CDR3 length: 15 residues. CDR3 region: CSAERQGKRAYEQYF. The CDR3, as DNA: TGCAGTGCTGAAAGACAGGGAAAGAGGGCCTACGAGCAGTACTTC.

This chain connects TRBV12-3 or TRBV12-4 to TRBJ1-6; a weak D match, TRBD1 (5 bases). This CDR3 is built from 14 residues. V lost 6 bases, J lost 6 bases, and 12 bases lay in between. CDR3 residues: CASSTGRVNSPLHF. The CDR3 DNA is TGTGCCAGCAGCACGGGACGGGTTAATTCACCCCTCCACTTT.

This clonotype was observed a single time. This rearrangement joins TRBV19 to TRBJ2-2, with 11 bases that match TRBD2. Germline CDR1 is LNHDA and CDR2 is SQIVND (reference sequence). This CDR3 contains 16 residues. V gave up 3 bases and J gave up 5 bases; unmatched junction bases: 5. The CDR3 sequence: CASSIWTSGYTGELFF. DNA of the CDR3: TGTGCCAGTAGTATCTGGACTAGCGGGTATACCGGGGAGCTGTTTTTT.

The chain links TRBV7-2 to TRBJ1-1; no reliable D call. The CDR3 sequence is 12 residues long. Germline V gene sequence: CDR1 SGHTA, CDR2 FQGNSA. Trimming cost V 0 bases and J 8 bases, with 7 bases left between them. The CDR3: CASSLAPREAFF. The CDR3 DNA reads TGTGCCAGCAGCTTAGCCCCCCGGGAAGCTTTCTTT.

This rearrangement joins TRBV11-2 to TRBJ1-5; D is unclear. Germline loops: CDR1 SGHAT, CDR2 FQNNGV. This CDR3 has 15 residues. Trimming stripped 0 bases from V and 1 base from J, with 7 bases between. CDR3 in amino acids: CASSLDGVSNQPQHF. CDR3 nucleotide sequence: TGTGCCAGCAGCTTAGACGGGGTGAGCAATCAGCCCCAGCATTTT.

The chain has TRBV19 and TRBJ2-1; no definite D call. Germline V CDR1 and CDR2: LNHDA, SQIVND (reference sequence). V was cut by 7 bases and J by 0 bases, with 7 bases left in between. The CDR3 consists of 13 residues. The chain's CDR3 is CASNPNSYNEQFF. CDR3 DNA sequence: TGTGCCAGTAACCCGAACTCCTACAATGAGCAGTTCTTC. Combining the CDR3 with reference TRBV19 and TRBJ2-1 gives the whole variable domain DGGITQSPKYLFRKEGQNVTLSCEQNLNHDAMYWYRQDPGQGLRLIYYSQIVNDFQKGDIAEGYSVSREKKESFPLTVTSAQKNPTAFYLCASNPNSYNEQFFGPGTRLTVL.

The chain has TRBV19 and TRBJ1-2, with a weak D call TRBD1 (5 bases). Germline CDR1 and CDR2: LNHDA and SQIVND (reference sequence). The length of the CDR3 is 12 residues. Trimming left V 8 bases short and J 4 bases short, with 11 bases between. The CDR3 DNA is TGTGCCAGTCGTGACAGCCCCTATGGCTACACCTTC. It encodes CASRDSPYGYTF.

This chain links TRBV5-1 with TRBJ2-5, with D possibly matching TRBD2 (6 bases). The ends were cut back, 0 bases at V and 4 bases at J, with 16 bases in the middle. CDR3 length: 16 residues. Germline lookup yields CDR1 SGHRS and CDR2 YFSETQ. The DNA for the CDR3 is TGCGCCAGCAGCTTGGGACCGGGCGGGGTCACAGAGACCCAGTACTTC. As protein: CASSLGPGGVTETQYF.

The V and J genes are TRBV2 and TRBJ2-3, with a possible D match to TRBD2 (6 bases). The CDR3 runs to 12 residues. V lost 9 bases to trimming and J lost 2 bases, with 9 bases between them. Germline V lookup: CDR1 SNHLY, CDR2 FYNNEI. The CDR3 spells CARGLSTDTQYF. CDR3 DNA sequence: TGTGCCAGGGGACTTTCCACAGATACGCAGTATTTT.

The rearrangement uses TRBV28 and TRBJ2-1, with D perhaps TRBD1 or TRBD2 (5 bases each). Deletions cut 2 bases from V and 5 bases from J, with 16 bases between. This CDR3 spans 16 amino acids. Germline V gene data show CDR1 as MDHEN and CDR2 as SYDVKM. In DNA form, the CDR3 reads TGTGCCAGCAGTTTAGACGGGGACCTCCTAAACAATGAGCAGTTCTTC. As protein: CASSLDGDLLNNEQFF.

This clonotype was observed a few times. The CDR3 nucleotides read TGTGCCAGCAGCTTGGGACAGGGGGACCGTTCGGCTTTCTTT. It yields the protein CASSLGQGDRSAFF. The chain has TRBV11-1 and TRBJ1-1, with 11 nucleotides matching TRBD1. Germline-derived CDR1 and CDR2 are SGHAT and FQDESV (reference sequence). The CDR3 extends over 14 amino acids. V gave up 3 bases and J gave up 11 bases; unmatched junction bases: 8.

The chain employs TRBV6-2 or TRBV6-3 and TRBJ1-5; D call uncertain. The CDR3 spans 13 residues. Germline V CDR1 and CDR2: MNHEY, SVGEGT. Deletions cut 2 bases from V and 2 bases from J, with 4 bases between. The DNA for the CDR3 is TGTGCCAGCAGTTACGACGGCAATCAGCCCCAGCATTTT. This codes for CASSYDGNQPQHF.

Only a few counts were recorded for this clonotype. CDR3 sequence reads: CATSEQPYNEQFF. In DNA form, the CDR3 reads TGTGCCACCAGTGAACAGCCGTACAATGAGCAGTTCTTC. The genes are TRBV24-1 and TRBJ2-1; D remains unclear. This CDR3 comprises 13 residues. CDR1 is KGHDR, CDR2 SFDVKD, per germline. The germline V and J ends were trimmed by 4 bases and 4 bases, with 7 bases remaining between them.

CDR3 protein: CASSYGQYQETQYF. Written as DNA, the CDR3 is TGTGCCAGCAGTTACGGGCAGTACCAAGAGACCCAGTACTTC. This sequence joins TRBV6-2 or TRBV6-3 and TRBJ2-5, with D unclear. Trimming stripped 2 bases from V and 0 bases from J, with 7 bases between. Germline CDR1 and CDR2: MNHEY and SVGEGT. The CDR3 is made up of 14 amino acids.

This rearrangement joins TRBV19 to TRBJ1-5, with 7 positions matching TRBD1. The CDR3 is 15 amino acids. After removal of 4 bases from V and 7 bases from J, the junction contained 10 bases not matched to a gene. Germline V gives CDR1 LNHDA, CDR2 SQIVND (reference sequence). The DNA of the CDR3 is TGTGCCAGTAGTAAAGACACAGGGGCCTGGCAGCCCCAGCATTTT. This codes for CASSKDTGAWQPQHF.

This clonotype has only one observation. The chain employs TRBV7-2 and TRBJ1-1; no firm D call. Looked up from germline, CDR1 is SGHTA and CDR2 is FQGNSA. The CDR3 is made up of 12 amino acids. Between the trimmed V and J ends, which lost 6 bases and 5 bases, there was a span of 10 bases. CDR3 in DNA: TGTGCCAGCAGACATACGGGGACTGAAGCTTTCTTT. It yields the protein CASRHTGTEAFF.

V usage is TRBV3-1 and J usage is TRBJ2-1; possibly TRBD2 for D (7 bases). CDR1 and CDR2 (germline): LGHDT, YNNKEL (reference sequence). V was trimmed by 1 base and J by 7 bases, leaving 14 bases between them. The CDR3 covers 15 residues. CDR3 coding DNA: TGTGCCAGCAGCCAAGCTGCAGGGAGGGGGAATGAGCAGTTCTTC. This gives the protein CASSQAAGRGNEQFF.